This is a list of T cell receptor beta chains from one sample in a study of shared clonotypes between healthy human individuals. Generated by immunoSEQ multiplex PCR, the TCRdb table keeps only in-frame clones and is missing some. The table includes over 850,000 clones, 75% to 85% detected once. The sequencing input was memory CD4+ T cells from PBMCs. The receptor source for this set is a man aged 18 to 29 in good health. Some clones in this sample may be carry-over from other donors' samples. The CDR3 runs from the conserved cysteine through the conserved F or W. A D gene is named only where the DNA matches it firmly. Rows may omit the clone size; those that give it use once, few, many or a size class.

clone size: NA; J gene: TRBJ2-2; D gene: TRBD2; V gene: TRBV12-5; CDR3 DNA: TGTGCTAGTGGCCGCGGGACTAGCGCCTACACCGGGGAGCTGTTTTTT; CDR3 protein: CASGRGTSAYTGELFF
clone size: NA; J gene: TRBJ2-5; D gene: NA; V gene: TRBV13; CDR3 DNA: TGTGCCAGCAGCCAAGGGGACTGGGGGTACCAAGAGACCCAGTACTTC; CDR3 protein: CASSQGDWGYQETQYF
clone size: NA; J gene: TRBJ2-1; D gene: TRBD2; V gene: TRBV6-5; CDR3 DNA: TGTGCCAGCAGGAAAGGGAGGGAATCGGTCTTC; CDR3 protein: CASRKGRESVF
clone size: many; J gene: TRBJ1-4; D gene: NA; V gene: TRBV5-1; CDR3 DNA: TGCGCCAGCAGCAACGGACCTCAAGACAATGAAAAACTGTTTTTT; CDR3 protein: CASSNGPQDNEKLFF
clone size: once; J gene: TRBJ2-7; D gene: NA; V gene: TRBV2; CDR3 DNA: TGTGCCAGCAGTGAAGAGAGACTGACCTACGAGCAGTACTTC; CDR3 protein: CASSEERLTYEQYF
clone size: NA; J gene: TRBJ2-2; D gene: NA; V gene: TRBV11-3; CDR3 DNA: TGTGCCAGCAGCTTTACACTCGGGGAGCTGTTTTTT; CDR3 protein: CASSFTLGELFF
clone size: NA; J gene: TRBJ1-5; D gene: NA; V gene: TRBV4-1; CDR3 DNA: TGCGCCAGCAGCCAAGATCGGACTTGGGATCAGCATTTT; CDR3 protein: CASSQDRTWDQHF
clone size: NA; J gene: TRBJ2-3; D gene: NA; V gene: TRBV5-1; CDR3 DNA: TGCGCCAGCAGCTTGTCACCTACTAGCACAGATACGCAGTATTTT; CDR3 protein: CASSLSPTSTDTQYF
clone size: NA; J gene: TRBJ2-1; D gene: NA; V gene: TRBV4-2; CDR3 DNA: TGTGCCAGCAGCCAACAACCCAGGGGAGATTACAATGAGCAGTTCTTC; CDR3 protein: CASSQQPRGDYNEQFF
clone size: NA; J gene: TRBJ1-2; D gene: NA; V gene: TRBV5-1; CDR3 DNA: TGCGCCAGCAGCCCGGAGGGGGTGGGCTATGGCTACACCTTC; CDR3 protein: CASSPEGVGYGYTF
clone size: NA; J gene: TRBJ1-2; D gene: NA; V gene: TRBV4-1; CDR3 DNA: TGCGCCAGCAGCCAGGAGGGAATTAGCTATGGCTACACCTTC; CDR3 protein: CASSQEGISYGYTF
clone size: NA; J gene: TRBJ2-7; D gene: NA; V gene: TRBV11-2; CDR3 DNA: TGTGCCAGCAGCTTATACGGCAGGTCGTACGAGCAGTACTTC; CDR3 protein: CASSLYGRSYEQYF
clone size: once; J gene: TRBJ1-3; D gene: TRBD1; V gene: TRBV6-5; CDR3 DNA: TGTGCCAGCTTTGAGACAGGGCTTGGAAACACCATATATTTT; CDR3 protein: CASFETGLGNTIYF
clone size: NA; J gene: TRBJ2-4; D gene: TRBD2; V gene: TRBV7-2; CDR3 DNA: TGTGCCAGCAGCTTAGGGACTAGCGCCCCGGAAGCGGGCATTCAGTACTTC; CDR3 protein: CASSLGTSAPEAGIQYF
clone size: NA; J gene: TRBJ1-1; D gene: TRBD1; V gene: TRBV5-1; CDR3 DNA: TGCGCCAGCAGCTTGGGGCAGGGGGTGACTGAAGCTTTCTTT; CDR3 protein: CASSLGQGVTEAFF
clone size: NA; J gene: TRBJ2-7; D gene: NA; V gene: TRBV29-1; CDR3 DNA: TGCAGCGTTGGGGACATATCCTACGAGCAGTACTTC; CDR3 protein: CSVGDISYEQYF
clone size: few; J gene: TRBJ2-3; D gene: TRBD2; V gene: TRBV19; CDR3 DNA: TGTGCCAGTAGTTTATGGGAGGGCGGGAAAGATACGCAGTATTTT; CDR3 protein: CASSLWEGGKDTQYF
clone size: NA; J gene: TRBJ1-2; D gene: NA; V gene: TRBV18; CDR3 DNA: TGTGCCAGCTCTGACACGGGAGAGGGAGGAGGCTACACCTTC; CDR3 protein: CASSDTGEGGGYTF
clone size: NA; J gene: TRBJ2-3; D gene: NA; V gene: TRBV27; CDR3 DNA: TGTGCCAGCAGTTTATCTACCCCTGTAACGCAGTATTTT; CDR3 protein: CASSLSTPVTQYF
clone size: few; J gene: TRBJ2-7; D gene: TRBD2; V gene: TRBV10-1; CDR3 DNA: TGCGCCAGCAGTGAGCTGTCTAGCGGGAACCACGAGCAGTACTTC; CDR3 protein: CASSELSSGNHEQYF
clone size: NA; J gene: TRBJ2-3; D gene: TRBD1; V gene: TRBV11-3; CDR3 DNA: TGTGCCAGCAGCTTAGGCCTGGGACAGCAGACAGATACGCAGTATTTT; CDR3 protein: CASSLGLGQQTDTQYF
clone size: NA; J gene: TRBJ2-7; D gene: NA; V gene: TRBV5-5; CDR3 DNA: TGTGCCAGCAGCTTGTTTCCAGGGACCTACGAGCAGTACTTC; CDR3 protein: CASSLFPGTYEQYF
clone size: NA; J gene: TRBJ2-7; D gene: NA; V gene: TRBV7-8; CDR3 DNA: TGTGCCAGCAGCTCCCGTAGACAGTCCTTGATGAGGGAGCAGTACTTC; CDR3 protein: CASSSRRQSLMREQYF
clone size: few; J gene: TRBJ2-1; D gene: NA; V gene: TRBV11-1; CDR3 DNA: TGTGCCAGCAGCTTAGCGTTTATAAATGAGCAGTTCTTC; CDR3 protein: CASSLAFINEQFF
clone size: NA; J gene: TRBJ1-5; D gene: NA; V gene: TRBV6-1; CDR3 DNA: TGTGCCAGCAGTGAAGGCGGCAGGGTAATTGGGCAGCCCCAGCATTTT; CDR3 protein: CASSEGGRVIGQPQHF
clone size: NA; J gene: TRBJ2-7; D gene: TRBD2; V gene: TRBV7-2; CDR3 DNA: TGTGCCAGCAGCTCCTCCGGGACTAACTACGAGCAGTACTTC; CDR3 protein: CASSSSGTNYEQYF
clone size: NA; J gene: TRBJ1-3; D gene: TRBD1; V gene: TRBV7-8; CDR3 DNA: TGTGCCAGCAGCTTACGGGGACAGGGGGGAAACACCATATATTTT; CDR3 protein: CASSLRGQGGNTIYF
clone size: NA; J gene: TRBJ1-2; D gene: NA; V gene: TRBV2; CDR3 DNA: TGTGCCAGCAGTGGGTCAGGGGCGCGGGGTGGCTACACCTTC; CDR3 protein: CASSGSGARGGYTF
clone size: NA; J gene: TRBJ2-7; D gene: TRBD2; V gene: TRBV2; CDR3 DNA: TGTGCCAGCAGTGAAGTCCAGCGGGGAGCCGGGGAGCAGTACTTC; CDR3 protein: CASSEVQRGAGEQYF
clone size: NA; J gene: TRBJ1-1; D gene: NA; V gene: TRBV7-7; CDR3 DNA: TGTGCCAGCAGCTCACCCCCGGCAGGGAGAAACACTGAAGCTTTCTTT; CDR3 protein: CASSSPPAGRNTEAFF
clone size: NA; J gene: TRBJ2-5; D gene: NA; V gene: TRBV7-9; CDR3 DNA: TGTGCCAGCAGCTCGAGAGGAGAGACCCAGTACTTC; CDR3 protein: CASSSRGETQYF
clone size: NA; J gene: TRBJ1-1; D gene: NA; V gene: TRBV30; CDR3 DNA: TGTGCCTGGAGTGCCCTGACACGCATGAACACTGAAGCTTTCTTT; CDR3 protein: CAWSALTRMNTEAFF
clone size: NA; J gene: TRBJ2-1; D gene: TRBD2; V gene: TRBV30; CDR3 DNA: TGTGCCTGGAGGGGACTAGCGGCCTCCATTGGGCAGTTCTTC; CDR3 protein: CAWRGLAASIGQFF
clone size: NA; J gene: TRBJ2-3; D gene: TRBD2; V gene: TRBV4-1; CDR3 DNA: TGCGCCAGCAGCCAAGGGCAAGGTCGGAAGCGGGGCTACACAGATACGCAGTATTTT; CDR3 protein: CASSQGQGRKRGYTDTQYF
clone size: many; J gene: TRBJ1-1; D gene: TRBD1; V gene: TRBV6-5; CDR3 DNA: TGTGCCAGCAGTTATAGGGGGCAGGGCACTGAAGCTTTCTTT; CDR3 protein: CASSYRGQGTEAFF
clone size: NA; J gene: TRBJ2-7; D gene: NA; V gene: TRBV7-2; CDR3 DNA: TGTGCCAGCAGCCCCGTAGGGGGGTGGGACAGAAGATCCCCGTACTTC; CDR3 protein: CASSPVGGWDRRSPYF
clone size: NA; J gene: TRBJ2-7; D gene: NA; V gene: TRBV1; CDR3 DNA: TGCACCAGCAGCCGCGGAACCTACGAGCAGTACTTC; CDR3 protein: CTSSRGTYEQYF
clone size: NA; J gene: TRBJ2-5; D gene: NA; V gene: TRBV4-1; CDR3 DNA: TGCGCCAGCAGCCCGCAACTCCGGGAGACCCAGTACTTC; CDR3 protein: CASSPQLRETQYF
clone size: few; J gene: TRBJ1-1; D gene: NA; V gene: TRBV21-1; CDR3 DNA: TGTGAGGCCCCAGGGACCCAGAACACTGAAGCTTTCTTT; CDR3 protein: CEAPGTQNTEAFF
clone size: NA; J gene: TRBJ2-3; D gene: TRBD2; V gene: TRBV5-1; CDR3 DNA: TGCGCCAGCAGCTTGGAGGGACTAGCGGGAGGAACGGCAGATACGCAGTATTTT; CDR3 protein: CASSLEGLAGGTADTQYF
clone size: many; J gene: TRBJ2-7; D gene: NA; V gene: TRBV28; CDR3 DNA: TGTGCCAGCAACAGTGGTAATCCTCGCGAGCAGTACTTC; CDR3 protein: CASNSGNPREQYF
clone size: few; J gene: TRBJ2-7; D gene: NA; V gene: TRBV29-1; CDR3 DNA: TGCAGCGTTGGGGCAGGGGGGGAGTACGAGCAGTACTTC; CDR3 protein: CSVGAGGEYEQYF